This TCR beta chain was recorded in a study of shared clonotypes between healthy human individuals. Study observations and caveats: It was anticipated that sequencing depth would influence how many clonotypes donors shared.

Points on this clone: Its antigen is unidentified.

Trimming pared 5 bases from V and 2 bases from J, leaving 19 bases between. CDR1 is SGHAT, CDR2 FQNNGV, per germline. This CDR3 is 16 amino acids long. In the authors' workflow: For the immunoSEQ data, sequences were junction-only without quality scores, so filtering differed. Some clones are missing from TCRdb's copy, which holds only in-frame ones; the method was immunoSEQ multiplex PCR. V and J calls and clone size follow that table, whereas D and trimming were derived from the DNA. The data show around 530,000 clones, around 78% seen once. The receptor's source is a woman in her thirties or forties in good health. Some clones in this sample may be carry-over from other donors' samples. Sequencing was performed on PBMCs. The chain recombines TRBV11-2 with TRBJ2-7, with a weak D call TRBD2 (5 bases). CDR3 nucleotide sequence: TGTGCCAGCAGCACTAGAGGTGGGTCGGGCGCCTACGAGCAGTACTTC. Encoded protein: CASSTRGGSGAYEQYF.